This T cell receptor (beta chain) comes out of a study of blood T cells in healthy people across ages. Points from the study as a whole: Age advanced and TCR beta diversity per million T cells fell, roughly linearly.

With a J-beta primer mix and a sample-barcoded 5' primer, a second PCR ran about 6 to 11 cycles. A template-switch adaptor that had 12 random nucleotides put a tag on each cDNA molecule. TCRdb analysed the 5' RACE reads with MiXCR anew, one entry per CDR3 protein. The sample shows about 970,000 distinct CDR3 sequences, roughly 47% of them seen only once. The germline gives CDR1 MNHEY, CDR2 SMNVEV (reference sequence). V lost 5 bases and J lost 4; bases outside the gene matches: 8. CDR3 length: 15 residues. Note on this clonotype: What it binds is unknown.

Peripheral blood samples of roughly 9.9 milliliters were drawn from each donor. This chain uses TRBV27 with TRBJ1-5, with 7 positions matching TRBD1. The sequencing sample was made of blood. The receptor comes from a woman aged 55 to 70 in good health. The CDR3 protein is CASSLTGRGNQPQHF. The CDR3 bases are TGTGCCAGCAGTCTGACAGGGAGGGGAAATCAGCCCCAGCATTTT.